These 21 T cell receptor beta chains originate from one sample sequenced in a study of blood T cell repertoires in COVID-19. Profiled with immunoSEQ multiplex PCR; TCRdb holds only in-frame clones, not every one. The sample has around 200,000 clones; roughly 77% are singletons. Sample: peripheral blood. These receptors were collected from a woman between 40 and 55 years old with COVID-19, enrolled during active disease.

CDR3 bases: TGTGCCAGCAGGGGGGACAGGGATTACTCTGGAAACACCATATATTTT. This codes for CASRGDRDYSGNTIYF. The rearrangement links TRBV28 to TRBJ1-3; 9 bases match TRBD1. Germline assignment: CDR1 MDHEN and CDR2 SYDVKM. The trim removed 6 bases at V and 0 bases at J, leaving 6 bases unmatched. The CDR3 loop spans 16 amino acids. Drawing the rest from reference TRBV28 and TRBJ1-3, the complete variable domain is DVKVTQSSRYLVKRTGEKVFLECVQDMDHENMFWYRQDPGLGLRLIYFSYDVKMKEKGDIPEGYSVSREKKERFSLILESASTNQTSMYLCASRGDRDYSGNTIYFGEGSWLTVV.

CDR3 protein: CASSDGPGIRDGYTF. CDR3 bases: TGTGCCAGCAGTGACGGTCCGGGGATAAGGGATGGCTACACCTTC. The rearrangement uses TRBV6-4 and TRBJ1-2, with no clear D. CDR1 is MRHNA, CDR2 SNTAGT, per germline. The V end lost 2 bases, the J end lost 6 bases, and 16 bases lay between the germline ends. The CDR3 has 15 residues.

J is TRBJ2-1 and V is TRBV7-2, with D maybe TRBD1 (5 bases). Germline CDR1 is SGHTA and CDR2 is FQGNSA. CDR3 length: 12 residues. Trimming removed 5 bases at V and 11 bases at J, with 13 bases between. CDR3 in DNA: TGTGCCAGCAGCGCAGGGTCCCCGCAGCAGTTCTTC. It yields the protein CASSAGSPQQFF.

The CDR3 reads CASSAADRRWNTEAFF. In DNA, the CDR3 is TGTGCCAGCAGCGCGGCCGACAGGAGGTGGAACACTGAAGCTTTCTTT. The V call is TRBV9, the J call TRBJ1-1, with a weak D call TRBD1 (6 bases). CDR1 and CDR2 (germline): SGDLS, YYNGEE. The CDR3 is 16 residues long. V was pared by 3 bases and J by 1 base, with 16 bases between.

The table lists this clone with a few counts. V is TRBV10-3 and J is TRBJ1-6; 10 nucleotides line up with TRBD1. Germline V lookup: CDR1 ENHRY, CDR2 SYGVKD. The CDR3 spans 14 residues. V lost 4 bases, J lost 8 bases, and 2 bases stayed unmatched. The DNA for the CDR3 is TGTGCCATCAGTGTGGACAGGGGGGATTCACCCCTCCACTTT. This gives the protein CAISVDRGDSPLHF.

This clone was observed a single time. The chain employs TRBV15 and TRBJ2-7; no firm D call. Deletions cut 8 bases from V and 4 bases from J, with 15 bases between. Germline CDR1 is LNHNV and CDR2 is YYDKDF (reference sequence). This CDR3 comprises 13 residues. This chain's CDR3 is CATSESARYEQYF. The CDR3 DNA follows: TGTGCCACCTCGGAATCCGCCAGGTACGAGCAGTACTTC.

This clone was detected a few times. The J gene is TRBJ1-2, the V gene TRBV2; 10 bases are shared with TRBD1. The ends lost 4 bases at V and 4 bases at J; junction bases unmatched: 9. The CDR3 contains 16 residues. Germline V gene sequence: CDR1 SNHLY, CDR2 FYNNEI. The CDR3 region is CASSAGRQGAGYGYTF. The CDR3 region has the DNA TGTGCCAGCAGTGCAGGTAGACAGGGGGCAGGCTATGGCTACACCTTC.

CDR3 region: CASSQFRDIGQPQHF. CDR3 nucleotides: TGCGCCAGCAGCCAATTCCGGGACATAGGGCAGCCCCAGCATTTT. J is TRBJ1-5 and V is TRBV4-3; D is possibly TRBD1 (6 bases). Germline assignment: CDR1 LGHNA and CDR2 YSLEER. This CDR3 contains 15 residues. V lost 2 bases to trimming and J lost 7 bases, with 15 bases between them.

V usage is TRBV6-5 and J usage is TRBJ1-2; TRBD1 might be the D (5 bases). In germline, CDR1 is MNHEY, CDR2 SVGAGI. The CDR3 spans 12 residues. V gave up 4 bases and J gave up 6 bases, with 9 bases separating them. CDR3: CASSSWGNGYTF. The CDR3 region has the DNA TGTGCCAGCAGTTCATGGGGCAATGGCTACACCTTC.

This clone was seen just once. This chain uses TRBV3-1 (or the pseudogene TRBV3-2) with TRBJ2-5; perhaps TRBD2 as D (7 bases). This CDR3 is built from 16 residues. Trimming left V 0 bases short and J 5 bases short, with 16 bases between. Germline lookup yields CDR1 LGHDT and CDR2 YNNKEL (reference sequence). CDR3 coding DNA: TGTGCCAGCAGCCAAGATACGGGGGGCCTAATGGAGACCCAGTACTTC. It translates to CASSQDTGGLMETQYF.

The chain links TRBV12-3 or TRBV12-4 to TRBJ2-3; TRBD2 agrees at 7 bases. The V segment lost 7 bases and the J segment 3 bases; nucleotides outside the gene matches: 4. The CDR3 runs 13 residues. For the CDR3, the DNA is TGTGCCAGCAAAAGCGGGGATACAGATACGCAGTATTTT. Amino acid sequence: CASKSGDTDTQYF.

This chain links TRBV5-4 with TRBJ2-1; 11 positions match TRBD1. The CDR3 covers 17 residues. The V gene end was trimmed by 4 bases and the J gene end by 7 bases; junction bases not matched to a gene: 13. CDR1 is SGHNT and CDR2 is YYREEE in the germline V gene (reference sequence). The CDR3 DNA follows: TGTGCCAGCAGCAGGGACAGGGGGTCGGCTTTGGGGAATGAGCAGTTCTTC. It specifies CASSRDRGSALGNEQFF.

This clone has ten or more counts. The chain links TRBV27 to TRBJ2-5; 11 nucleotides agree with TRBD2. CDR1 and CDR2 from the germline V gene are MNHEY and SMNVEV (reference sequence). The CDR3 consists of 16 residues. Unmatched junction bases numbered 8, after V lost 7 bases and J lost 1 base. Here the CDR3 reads CASKLIAGGGQETQYF. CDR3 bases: TGTGCCAGCAAATTAATAGCGGGAGGGGGCCAAGAGACCCAGTACTTC.

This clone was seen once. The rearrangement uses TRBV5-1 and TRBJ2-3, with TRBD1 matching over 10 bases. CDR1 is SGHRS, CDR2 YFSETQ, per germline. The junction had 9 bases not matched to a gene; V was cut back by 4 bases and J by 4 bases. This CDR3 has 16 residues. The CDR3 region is CASSLPGQGNADTQYF. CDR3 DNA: TGCGCCAGCAGCCTACCGGGACAGGGGAATGCAGATACGCAGTATTTT.

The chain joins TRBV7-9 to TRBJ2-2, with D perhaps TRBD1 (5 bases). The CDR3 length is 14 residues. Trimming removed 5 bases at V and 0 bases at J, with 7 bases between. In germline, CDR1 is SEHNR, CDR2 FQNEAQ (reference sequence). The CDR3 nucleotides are TGTGCCAGCAGCCGGACATCGAACACCGGGGAGCTGTTTTTT. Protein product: CASSRTSNTGELFF.

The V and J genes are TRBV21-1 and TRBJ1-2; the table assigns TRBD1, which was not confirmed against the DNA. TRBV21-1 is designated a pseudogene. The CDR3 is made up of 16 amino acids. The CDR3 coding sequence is TGTGCCAGCAGCAAAAATCAAGGTGGGGACAGGCACGGCTACACCTTC. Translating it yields CASSKNQGGDRHGYTF.

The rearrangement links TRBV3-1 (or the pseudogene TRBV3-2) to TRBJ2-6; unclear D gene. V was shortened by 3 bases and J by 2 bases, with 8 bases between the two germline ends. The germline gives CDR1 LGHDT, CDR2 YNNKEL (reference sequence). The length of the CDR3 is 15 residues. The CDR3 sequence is CASSQGHTGANVLTF. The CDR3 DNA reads TGTGCCAGCAGCCAGGGCCACACTGGGGCCAACGTCCTGACTTTC.

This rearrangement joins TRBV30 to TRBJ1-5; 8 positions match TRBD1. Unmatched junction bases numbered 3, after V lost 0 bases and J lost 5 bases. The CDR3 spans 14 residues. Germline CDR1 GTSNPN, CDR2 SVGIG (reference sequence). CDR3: CAWSVLQGDQPQHF. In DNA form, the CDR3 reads TGTGCCTGGAGTGTACTACAGGGGGATCAGCCCCAGCATTTT.

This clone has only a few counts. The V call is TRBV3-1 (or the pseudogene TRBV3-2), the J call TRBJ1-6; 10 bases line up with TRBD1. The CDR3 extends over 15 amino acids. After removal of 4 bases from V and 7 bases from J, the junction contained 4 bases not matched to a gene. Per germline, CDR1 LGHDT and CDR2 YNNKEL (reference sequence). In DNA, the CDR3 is TGTGCCAGCAGCCTCGAGGGACAGGGGAATTCACCCCTCCACTTT. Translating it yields CASSLEGQGNSPLHF.

The CDR3 sequence is CASSLRGTGVRKYF. The CDR3 DNA sequence: TGTGCCAGCAGCTTGAGGGGGACAGGGGTGAGAAAGTACTTC. The chain combines TRBV5-6 with TRBJ2-7; the match to TRBD1 covers 10 bases. Germline V gene data show CDR1 as SGHDT and CDR2 as YYEEEE. V shed 1 base and J 11 bases; nucleotides not matched to a gene: 9. The CDR3 consists of 14 residues.

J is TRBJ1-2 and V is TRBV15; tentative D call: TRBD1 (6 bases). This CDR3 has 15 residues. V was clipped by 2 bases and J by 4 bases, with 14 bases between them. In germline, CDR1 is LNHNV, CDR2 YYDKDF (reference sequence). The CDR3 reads CATSRYSGGGYGYTF. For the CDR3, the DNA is TGTGCCACCAGCAGATACTCGGGGGGCGGCTATGGCTACACCTTC.